This record looks at one T cell receptor beta chain sequence and its context. The target antigen is unknown. Each sorted population was over 95% pure. This entry comes from a study of beta chain features in type 1 diabetes. Study-wide points: Fewer junction insertions and more nucleotide deletions appeared in type 1 diabetes patients. Type 1 diabetes patients showed a moderate but significant shortening of TCRB CDR3s in all four CD4+ subsets.

Expressed TCRB transcripts were sequenced because the isolated RNA had all been reverse transcribed beforehand. About 3.7 million reads per sample were averaged for naive, central memory and regulatory samples. This table comes from immunoSEQ multiplex PCR, and its TCRdb copy is limited to in-frame clones, with some not included. The top ten clones hold around 0.011% of a sample with a few hundred thousand clones, around 24% of them seen once. V was clipped by 0 bases and J by 7 bases, with 10 bases between them. The CDR3 is made up of 14 amino acids. Germline lookup yields CDR1 SGHRS and CDR2 YFSETQ.

The clonotype comes from a woman aged 25-40 years with type 1 diabetes. Sequenced: naive CD4+ T cells from blood. The chain combines TRBV5-1 with TRBJ2-2; D is perhaps TRBD2 (6 bases). The CDR3 sequence: CASSLAGGIGELFF. CDR3 in DNA: TGCGCCAGCAGCTTGGCCGGGGGAATCGGGGAGCTGTTTTTT.